The 23 T cell receptor beta chains listed next were all sequenced from one sample in a study of blood T cell repertoires in COVID-19. Produced via immunoSEQ multiplex PCR; TCRdb's table is partial and in-frame only. The sample lists around 98,000 clones, roughly 82% occurring once. The sample taken for sequencing was peripheral blood. These receptor sequences come from an older man with active or convalescent COVID-19.

CDR3 coding DNA: TGTGCCAGCAGCCCCCTTACTCGGTACTCGATGAGGGGGAATGAGCAGTTCTTC. It specifies CASSPLTRYSMRGNEQFF. The chain is built from TRBV5-6 and TRBJ2-1; D is perhaps TRBD1 (6 bases). Trimming left V 4 bases short and J 7 bases short, with 27 bases between. CDR1 is SGHDT and CDR2 is YYEEEE in the germline V gene. This CDR3 is 18 amino acids long.

The chain employs TRBV6-5 and TRBJ1-6; TRBD1 is a possible D gene (5 bases). Germline V gene lookup returns CDR1 MNHEY and CDR2 SVGAGI. Trimming took off 5 bases at V and 10 bases at J, with 15 bases between the two ends. The CDR3 consists of 14 residues. The DNA for the CDR3 is TGTGCCAGCAGTACCGGCCAGGGTGGATCACCCCTCCACTTT. Translating it yields CASSTGQGGSPLHF.

The chain has TRBV2 and TRBJ2-7; a possible D gene is TRBD2 (5 bases). Germline V lookup: CDR1 SNHLY, CDR2 FYNNEI. V lost 4 bases and J 4 bases, leaving 17 bases between the germline ends. The CDR3 length is 15 residues. In DNA form, the CDR3 reads TGTGCCAGCAGTGTAGAGGGTGGACCTCTATACGAGCAGTACTTC. Encoded protein: CASSVEGGPLYEQYF.

This clone has a single count. V usage is TRBV5-4 and J usage is TRBJ1-2, with TRBD1 matching over 12 bases. This CDR3 region has 16 residues. Looked up from germline, CDR1 is SGHNT and CDR2 is YYREEE (reference sequence). Trimming at V came to 0 bases and at J to 5 bases, leaving 5 bases not matched to a gene. The CDR3 nucleotides read TGTGCCAGCAGCTTGGAGGGACAGGGGGCGTCTTATGGCTACACCTTC. This translates into CASSLEGQGASYGYTF.

The rearrangement joins TRBV6-5 to TRBJ2-7; 7 bases map to TRBD2. CDR3 size: 14 residues. Trimming took 2 bases from V and 2 from J; bases not matched to a gene: 3. Germline V gene lookup returns CDR1 MNHEY and CDR2 SVGAGI. The CDR3 nucleotides are TGTGCCAGCAGTTACGAGCGGGGAACCTACGAGCAGTACTTC. It codes for CASSYERGTYEQYF.

Only a few counts were recorded for this clone. This chain links TRBV6-1 with TRBJ2-7; D might be TRBD2 (5 bases). CDR3 length equals 15 residues. Per germline, CDR1 MNHNS and CDR2 SASEGT. Trimming left V 2 bases short and J 4 bases short, with 15 bases between. In nucleotides, the CDR3 is TGTGCCAGCAGTGAACCTGGAGGACCCTCTTACGAGCAGTACTTC. This translates into CASSEPGGPSYEQYF.

CDR3 loop: CASSLMRLSYNSPLHF. CDR3 DNA: TGTGCCAGCAGCTTAATGCGGCTCTCCTATAATTCACCCCTCCACTTT. J is TRBJ1-6 and V is TRBV7-6, with D uncertain. Trimming took off 2 bases at V and 0 bases at J, with 8 bases between the two ends. The CDR3 loop spans 16 amino acids. The germline CDR1 and CDR2 sequences are SGHVS and FNYEAQ.

The chain uses TRBV11-2 and TRBJ2-1, with a weak D call TRBD1 (6 bases). The CDR3 is made up of 14 amino acids. CDR1 SGHAT and CDR2 FQNNGV come from the germline V gene. V was pared by 5 bases and J by 10 bases, with 18 bases between. The DNA of the CDR3 is TGTGCCAGCAGCGATAAGGCAGGGGTCAACGAGCAGTTCTTC. Its translation: CASSDKAGVNEQFF.

V gene TRBV2 combines with J gene TRBJ2-1; 9 nucleotides align to TRBD1. Losses at the gene ends were 4 bases for V and 1 base for J; bases not matched to a gene: 5. Germline lookup yields CDR1 SNHLY and CDR2 FYNNEI. The CDR3 is 16 residues long. The DNA of the CDR3 is TGTGCCAGCAGTGGGCCGGGACAGGGTTCCTACAATGAGCAGTTCTTC. Translation gives CASSGPGQGSYNEQFF.

The V and J genes are TRBV11-2 and TRBJ2-7, with D possibly TRBD2 on 6 matching bases. The germline gives CDR1 SGHAT, CDR2 FQNNGV. There are 13 residues in the CDR3. Trimming cost V 7 bases and J 2 bases, with 12 bases left between them. The chain's CDR3 is CASKSGTAYEQYF. CDR3 DNA sequence: TGTGCCAGCAAGTCGGGGACTGCCTACGAGCAGTACTTC.

CDR3 bases: TGTGCCAGCAGCCAAGAAAGAATAGCGGGCAATTACAATGAGCAGTTCTTC. This encodes CASSQERIAGNYNEQFF. This chain connects TRBV3-1 (or the pseudogene TRBV3-2) to TRBJ2-1, with 7 bases fitting TRBD2. From germline, CDR1 is LGHDT and CDR2 YNNKEL (reference sequence). J was trimmed by 4 bases and V by 0 bases; bases with no gene match: 9. CDR3 size: 17 residues.

The chain carries TRBV11-2 and TRBJ2-1, with D perhaps matching TRBD2 (5 bases). Germline V gene sequence: CDR1 SGHAT, CDR2 FQNNGV. This CDR3 spans 13 amino acids. The V gene lost 5 bases and the J gene lost 3 bases, with 8 bases spanning the gap. CDR3 loop: CASSERGYNEQFF. CDR3 sequence (DNA): TGTGCCAGCAGCGAACGGGGCTACAATGAGCAGTTCTTC.

J is TRBJ2-4 and V is TRBV5-6; 7 nucleotides align to TRBD1. This CDR3 comprises 16 residues. Germline CDR1 reads SGHDT; CDR2 reads YYEEEE. V lost 4 bases and J lost 0; bases outside the gene matches: 7. CDR3 sequence (DNA): TGTGCCAGCAGCATAACAGGGGTGTCAGCCAAAAACATTCAGTACTTC. Amino acid sequence: CASSITGVSAKNIQYF.

This chain connects TRBV5-6 to TRBJ2-6; 7 bases align to TRBD1. Germline trimming cut 4 bases from V and 4 bases from J; bases unmatched to any gene: 14. Germline-derived CDR1 and CDR2 are SGHDT and YYEEEE. This CDR3 has 18 residues. The CDR3 region is CASSTTGTAFWGANVLTF. The DNA for the CDR3 is TGTGCCAGCAGCACTACCGGGACAGCCTTTTGGGGGGCCAACGTCCTGACTTTC.

A single count supports this clone. The gene calls are TRBV3-1 (or the pseudogene TRBV3-2) and TRBJ2-3, with 7 positions matching TRBD2. The CDR3 covers 14 residues. Germline trimming cut 8 bases from V and 0 bases from J; bases unmatched to any gene: 5. Germline lookup yields CDR1 LGHDT and CDR2 YNNKEL (reference sequence). CDR3 nucleotides: TGTGCCAGCCGCTGCGGGGGAAGCACAGATACGCAGTATTTT. Translated: CASRCGGSTDTQYF.

V gene TRBV4-3 combines with J gene TRBJ2-7; TRBD2 agrees at 8 bases. The CDR3 contains 17 residues. J gave up 7 bases and V 4 bases, and 18 bases lay outside the gene matches. Germline V gene lookup returns CDR1 LGHNA and CDR2 YSLEER. The CDR3 bases are TGCGCCAGCAGCCCCACCGTGCACCAGCGGGGGATGCAGGAGCAGTACTTC. Its protein product is CASSPTVHQRGMQEQYF.

The V call is TRBV10-3, the J call TRBJ2-2; D perhaps matches TRBD1 (5 bases). The CDR3 spans 16 residues. Trimming cost V 3 bases and J 2 bases, with 13 bases left between them. CDR1 is ENHRY and CDR2 is SYGVKD in the germline V gene. In nucleotides, the CDR3 is TGTGCCATCAGTGATGGAAGGGGCGTCAACACCGGGGAGCTGTTTTTT. Amino acids: CAISDGRGVNTGELFF.

This chain uses TRBV4-1 with TRBJ1-1; no firm D call. This CDR3 contains 13 residues. V dropped 3 bases and J dropped 5 bases, with 10 bases sitting between them. The germline gives CDR1 MGHRA, CDR2 YSYEKL. The CDR3 region is CASSQRRGTEAFF. DNA for the CDR3: TGCGCCAGCAGCCAGCGCCGCGGAACTGAAGCTTTCTTT.

This clone was counted a few times. The rearrangement uses TRBV11-1 and TRBJ2-7, with 7 bases identical to TRBD2. CDR1 SGHAT and CDR2 FQDESV come from the germline V gene (reference sequence). There are 15 residues in the CDR3. V was pared by 5 bases and J by 0 bases, with 7 bases of the junction left unmatched. The CDR3 region has the DNA TGTGCCAGCAGCGAACTAGCGACGAGCTCCTACGAGCAGTACTTC. It translates to CASSELATSSYEQYF. Drawing the rest from reference TRBV11-1 and TRBJ2-7, the complete variable domain is EAEVAQSPRYKITEKSQAVAFWCDPISGHATLYWYRQILGQGPELLVQFQDESVVDDSQLPKDRFSAERLKGVDSTLKIQPAELGDSAMYLCASSELATSSYEQYFGPGTRLTVT.

The genes are TRBV6-6 and TRBJ2-7; 8 bases fit TRBD2. Germline V gene lookup returns CDR1 MNHNY and CDR2 SVGAGI (reference sequence). CDR3 length: 15 amino acids. With V trimmed by 6 bases and J by 0 bases, 7 bases remained unmatched. The CDR3 sequence: CASSNQRGSSYEQYF. CDR3 bases: TGTGCCAGCAGCAATCAGCGGGGGAGCTCCTACGAGCAGTACTTC.

The chain recombines TRBV2 with TRBJ2-5; D is unclear. With 4 bases removed from V and 4 bases from J, the gap between germline ends came to 7 bases. This CDR3 is 12 amino acids long. CDR1 is SNHLY, CDR2 FYNNEI, per germline. CDR3 DNA sequence: TGTGCCAGCAGTGGGCTTGGAGAGACCCAGTACTTC. Its protein is CASSGLGETQYF.

The chain is built from TRBV6-5 and TRBJ1-2, with TRBD1 matching 9 bases. The J segment lost 4 bases and the V segment lost 6 bases, leaving 3 bases of the junction unmatched. CDR1 is MNHEY and CDR2 is SVGAGI in the germline V gene. The CDR3 loop spans 13 amino acids. The CDR3 is CASRATGGYGYTF. The CDR3 nucleotides read TGTGCCAGCAGAGCGACAGGGGGCTATGGCTACACCTTC.

This clone occurred a few times. The rearrangement links TRBV5-6 to TRBJ1-2; possible D gene TRBD1, 5 bases. With 1 base removed from V and 7 bases from J, the gap between germline ends came to 11 bases. This CDR3 has 13 residues. Germline loops: CDR1 SGHDT, CDR2 YYEEEE. DNA for the CDR3: TGTGCCAGCAGCTTGAGAAGGGGCGGTGGCTACACCTTC. Amino acids: CASSLRRGGGYTF.